This T cell receptor (beta chain) derives from a study of technical replicates of blood from several donors. The repertoire was sequenced with immunoSEQ multiplex PCR; TCRdb's copy has only in-frame clones and lacks some. In the table there are 65,000 to 85,000 clones, 90% to 97% of which are singletons. The CDR3 runs 13 residues. From germline, CDR1 is WSHSY and CDR2 SAAADI. Trimming cost V 3 bases and J 7 bases, with 7 bases left between them. This clone appeared once. The specimen sequenced was T cells isolated from PBMCs. The rearrangement joins TRBV10-2 to TRBJ1-6; D call uncertain. The receptor was isolated from a human donor in good health. CDR3 protein: CASSDTENSPLHF. In nucleotides, the CDR3 is TGCGCCAGCAGTGATACAGAGAATTCACCCCTCCACTTT.